The 15 T cell receptor beta chains in this list originate from one sample, sequenced in a study of cytomegalovirus exposure and HLA in healthy donors. The PCR was carried out with 60 Vbeta primers and 13 Jbeta primers. This table comes from immunoSEQ multiplex PCR, and its TCRdb copy is limited to in-frame clones, with some not included. The sample carries 100,000 or so clones, 75% to 80% recorded once. The material sequenced was PBMCs. Every receptor here comes from a woman aged 40 to 49 in good health and CMV-seropositive.

The chain employs TRBV6-5 and TRBJ1-5; unclear D gene. Trimming stripped 3 bases from V and 2 bases from J, with 8 bases between. Per the germline V gene, CDR1 is MNHEY and CDR2 is SVGAGI. There are 14 residues in the CDR3. The CDR3 reads CASSYKGGNQPQHF. Here the CDR3 DNA reads TGTGCCAGCAGTTATAAGGGAGGCAATCAGCCCCAGCATTTT.

This clone was seen only a few times. The junction differs from germline at one of its ends, possibly a read error. The chain links TRBV29-1 to TRBJ1-2; D gene uncertain. Germline CDR1 reads SQVTM; CDR2 reads ANQGSEA. The CDR3 covers 10 residues. CDR3 protein: CSVDEGNLLF. The CDR3 region has the DNA TGCAGCGTTGATGAGGGAAACCTGTTATTC.

This rearrangement joins TRBV5-1 to TRBJ1-3; a possible D gene is TRBD1 (5 bases). This CDR3 has 16 residues. With 3 bases removed from V and 8 bases from J, the gap between germline ends came to 21 bases. The germline gives CDR1 SGHRS, CDR2 YFSETQ. CDR3: CASSSAGQDAVDTIYF. The CDR3 DNA reads TGCGCCAGCAGCTCGGCGGGGCAGGATGCGGTTGACACCATATATTTT.

This chain connects TRBV6-4 to TRBJ1-1, with 9 positions matching TRBD1. Germline CDR1 reads MRHNA; CDR2 reads SNTAGT. Germline trimming cut 2 bases from V and 12 bases from J; bases unmatched to any gene: 10. This CDR3 is 14 amino acids long. The CDR3 nucleotides read TGTGCCAGCAGTGACCAGACAGGGGGAAGGGTAACTTTCTTT. Translated: CASSDQTGGRVTFF.

The chain uses TRBV5-5 and TRBJ1-2, with TRBD1 as a possible D gene (6 bases). Germline V gene data show CDR1 as SGHKS and CDR2 as YYEKEE (reference sequence). Deletions cut 0 bases from V and 3 bases from J, with 9 bases between. This CDR3 is 14 amino acids long. The CDR3 here is CASSLGQGYYGYTF. The CDR3 nucleotides are TGTGCCAGCAGCTTGGGGCAGGGGTACTATGGCTACACCTTC.

The genes are TRBV6-5 and TRBJ1-1, with 10 nucleotides matching TRBD1. Losses at the gene ends were 4 bases for V and 6 bases for J; bases not matched to a gene: 5. Germline V CDR1 and CDR2: MNHEY, SVGAGI. The CDR3 is 14 amino acids. CDR3 loop: CASSWGQGMAEAFF. Written as DNA, the CDR3 is TGTGCCAGCAGTTGGGGACAGGGGATGGCTGAAGCTTTCTTT.

This clone was observed a few times. J is TRBJ2-2 and V is TRBV5-1; tentatively, D is TRBD2 (6 bases). The CDR3 sequence is 15 residues long. V was trimmed by 4 bases and J by 3 bases, leaving 13 bases between them. CDR1 SGHRS and CDR2 YFSETQ come from the germline V gene. CDR3 sequence: CASSGGQTDTGELFF. CDR3 nucleotide sequence: TGCGCCAGCAGCGGAGGGCAGACCGACACCGGGGAGCTGTTTTTT.

The rearrangement links TRBV5-1 to TRBJ1-2; 7 nucleotides line up with TRBD1. The junction had 2 bases not matched to a gene; V was cut back by 4 bases and J by 2 bases. Germline values: CDR1 SGHRS, CDR2 YFSETQ. The CDR3 has 13 residues. The CDR3 DNA reads TGCGCCAGCAGCGCGGGACAGAACTATGGCTACACCTTC. It yields the protein CASSAGQNYGYTF.

As concerns this clone: The junction departs from germline at one end; a sequencing error may be responsible. The same CDR3 can be traced to other DNA sequences in this sample. The rearrangement links TRBV5-6 to TRBJ1-4; a possible D gene is TRBD1 (6 bases). This CDR3 region has 13 residues. From germline, CDR1 is SGHDT and CDR2 YYEEEE. The CDR3 DNA sequence: TGCGCCAGCAGCTTGGGGCAGGGGGAAAAACTGTTTTTT. Translating it yields CASSLGQGEKLFF.

The chain's CDR3 is CAIRERLQGDTEAFF. The CDR3 DNA sequence: TGTGCCATCAGGGAACGCCTTCAGGGGGACACTGAAGCTTTCTTT. This chain uses TRBV10-3 with TRBJ1-1, with 7 nucleotides matching TRBD1. The J segment lost 3 bases and the V segment lost 6 bases, leaving 10 bases of the junction unmatched. CDR1 is ENHRY, CDR2 SYGVKD, per germline. The CDR3 has 15 amino acids.

This chain links TRBV19 with TRBJ2-3, with D maybe TRBD2 (6 bases). This CDR3 contains 15 residues. The germline V gene has CDR1 LNHDA and CDR2 SQIVND (reference sequence). V gave up 4 bases and J gave up 5 bases, with 16 bases separating them. CDR3 DNA sequence: TGTGCCAGTAGTAGAGACGGTGGAGGGGTAGATACGCAGTATTTT. It codes for CASSRDGGGVDTQYF.

There are many counts of this clone. V gene TRBV6-1 combines with J gene TRBJ2-7; 9 bases are shared with TRBD2. The junction had 8 bases not matched to a gene; V was cut back by 1 base and J by 4 bases. The CDR3 contains 16 residues. The germline CDR1 and CDR2 sequences are MNHNS and SASEGT. As DNA, the CDR3 is TGTGCCAGCAGTGAAGGGGGGCTAGCGGGACTTTACGAGCAGTACTTC. Amino acids: CASSEGGLAGLYEQYF.

The genes are TRBV7-6 and TRBJ2-2, with 8 bases aligning to TRBD2. Germline V lookup: CDR1 SGHVS, CDR2 FNYEAQ. V gave up 4 bases and J gave up 6 bases; unmatched junction bases: 10. The CDR3 totals 16 residues. CDR3 sequence: CASSSRMVAGPGELFF. The DNA for the CDR3 is TGTGCCAGCAGCTCGCGGATGGTAGCGGGGCCCGGGGAGCTGTTTTTT.

V is TRBV30 and J is TRBJ1-2; D is unclear. V was cut by 4 bases and J by 5 bases, with 8 bases left in between. This CDR3 spans 11 amino acids. The V gene's germline CDR1 is GTSNPN and CDR2 SVGIG (reference sequence). CDR3 sequence reads: CAWNPGYGYTF. CDR3 bases: TGTGCCTGGAACCCAGGTTATGGCTACACCTTC.

The chain joins TRBV27 to TRBJ1-5; 8 positions agree with TRBD1. This CDR3 is 16 amino acids long. CDR1 is MNHEY and CDR2 is SMNVEV in the germline V gene (reference sequence). V trimming: 5 bases; J trimming: 3 bases; junction bases outside the gene matches: 9. The CDR3 DNA follows: TGTGCCAGCAGTCCCCGGACAGGGTATCTCAATCAGCCCCAGCATTTT. It is translated as CASSPRTGYLNQPQHF.